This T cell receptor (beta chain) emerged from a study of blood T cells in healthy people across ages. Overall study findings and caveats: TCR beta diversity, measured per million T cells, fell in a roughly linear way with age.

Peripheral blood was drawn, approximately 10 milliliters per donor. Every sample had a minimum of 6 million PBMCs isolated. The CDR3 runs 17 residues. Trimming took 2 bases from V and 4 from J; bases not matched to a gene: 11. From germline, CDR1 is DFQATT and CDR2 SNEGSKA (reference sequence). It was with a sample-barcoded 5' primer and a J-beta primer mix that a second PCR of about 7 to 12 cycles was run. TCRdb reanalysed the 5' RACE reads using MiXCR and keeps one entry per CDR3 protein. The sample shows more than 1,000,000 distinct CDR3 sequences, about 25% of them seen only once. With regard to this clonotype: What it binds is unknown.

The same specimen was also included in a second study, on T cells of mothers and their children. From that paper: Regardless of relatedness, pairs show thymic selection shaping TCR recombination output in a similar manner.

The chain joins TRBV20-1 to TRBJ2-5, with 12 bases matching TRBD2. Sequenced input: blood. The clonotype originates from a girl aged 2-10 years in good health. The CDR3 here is CSARPSTTSGRGETQYF. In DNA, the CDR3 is TGCAGTGCTAGACCATCCACGACTAGCGGGAGAGGAGAGACCCAGTACTTC.